The 30 T cell receptor beta chains listed next were all sequenced from one sample in a study of CD8 T cells in Susac syndrome. Random hexamers were used to reverse transcribe the RNA input (roughly 0.5 to 1 ug). One entry per CDR3 protein results from TCRdb running MiXCR on the immunoSEQ multiplex PCR reads. The data show about 120,000 distinct CDR3 sequences, just over 95% seen once. The sequenced sample was CD4+ T cells from PBMCs. The receptor set was obtained from a human donor with Susac syndrome.

The chain links TRBV14 to TRBJ1-2; D is unclear. The V gene's germline CDR1 is SGHDN and CDR2 FVKESK. The CDR3 totals 12 residues. V was shortened by 2 bases and J by 3 bases, with 4 bases between the two germline ends. CDR3 sequence reads: CASSQRDYGYTF. DNA for the CDR3: TGTGCCAGCAGCCAACGGGACTATGGCTACACCTTC.

The chain links TRBV27 to TRBJ1-5; D ambiguous. The ends were cut back, 5 bases at V and 2 bases at J, with 13 bases in the middle. This CDR3 spans 15 amino acids. CDR1 and CDR2 from the germline V gene are MNHEY and SMNVEV (reference sequence). The CDR3 loop reads CASSLRGVGNQPQHF. The CDR3, as DNA: TGTGCCAGCAGTCTACGCGGAGTGGGCAATCAGCCCCAGCATTTT.

The chain has TRBV7-9 and TRBJ1-1; D is possibly TRBD1 (5 bases). The CDR3 spans 15 residues. Trimming took off 5 bases at V and 3 bases at J, with 16 bases between the two ends. Germline V gene data show CDR1 as SEHNR and CDR2 as FQNEAQ (reference sequence). CDR3 sequence reads: CASSLRGRRDTEAFF. The DNA of the CDR3 is TGTGCCAGCAGCCTTAGGGGCAGGCGGGACACTGAAGCTTTCTTT.

This clonotype was detected once. The chain carries TRBV30 and TRBJ2-7; weak D call: TRBD2 (5 bases). The CDR3 has 13 amino acids. Germline V CDR1 and CDR2: GTSNPN, SVGIG (reference sequence). Trimming took 2 bases from V and 9 from J, leaving 17 bases between them. The CDR3 nucleotides are TGTGCCTGGAGTAACGCGGGCCGGCGACGGCAGTACTTC. Residues: CAWSNAGRRRQYF.

CDR3 residues: CASSVNSYNEQFF. The CDR3 DNA is TGTGCCAGCAGTGTCAACAGCTACAATGAGCAGTTCTTC. V and J are TRBV2 and TRBJ2-1, with D uncertain. This CDR3 spans 13 amino acids. In germline, CDR1 is SNHLY, CDR2 FYNNEI. Trimming shortened V by 4 bases and J by 3 bases, and 7 bases separated the two germline ends. Complete variable domain (other parts from reference TRBV2 and TRBJ2-1): EPEVTQTPSHQVTQMGQEVILRCVPISNHLYFYWYRQILGQKVEFLVSFYNNEISEKSEIFDDQFSVERPDGSNFTLKIRSTKLEDSAMYFCASSVNSYNEQFFGPGTRLTVL.

This chain connects TRBV30 to TRBJ1-5; D uncertain. Germline lookup yields CDR1 GTSNPN and CDR2 SVGIG (reference sequence). The CDR3 sequence is 13 residues long. Trimming pared 1 base from V and 5 bases from J, leaving 9 bases between. The CDR3 reads CAWSGADYQPQHF. DNA for the CDR3: TGTGCCTGGAGTGGGGCAGATTATCAGCCCCAGCATTTT.

V and J are TRBV4-3 and TRBJ1-5; maybe TRBD1 (5 bases). Looked up from germline, CDR1 is LGHNA and CDR2 is YSLEER. The CDR3 loop spans 15 amino acids. Trimming took 0 bases from V and 6 from J, leaving 12 bases between them. In nucleotides, the CDR3 is TGCGCCAGCAGCCAAGATGGGAGGGGCAGTCAGCCCCAGCATTTT. Encoded protein: CASSQDGRGSQPQHF.

The chain carries TRBV20-1 and TRBJ2-7; 8 bases align to TRBD2. The V segment lost 6 bases and the J segment 3 bases; nucleotides outside the gene matches: 13. The CDR3 runs to 15 residues. The germline gives CDR1 DFQATT, CDR2 SNEGSKA (reference sequence). CDR3 DNA sequence: TGCAGTGCGCAAAATGGGCAGCGGGGGTACTACGAGCAGTACTTC. As protein: CSAQNGQRGYYEQYF.

This chain uses TRBV9 with TRBJ2-2; TRBD1 agrees at 9 bases. Germline V CDR1 and CDR2: SGDLS, YYNGEE. The length of the CDR3 is 16 residues. Trimming removed 3 bases from V and 4 bases from J; junction bases left unmatched: 7. This chain's CDR3 is CASSGQQGAGTGELFF. DNA of the CDR3: TGTGCCAGCAGCGGACAACAGGGGGCGGGCACCGGGGAGCTGTTTTTT. The full variable domain, rest sourced from reference TRBV9 and TRBJ2-2, is DSGVTQTPKHLITATGQRVTLRCSPRSGDLSVYWYQQSLDQGLQFLIQYYNGEERAKGNILERFSAQQFPDLHSELNLSSLELGDSALYFCASSGQQGAGTGELFFGEGSRLTVL.

This clonotype has only one observation. The chain employs TRBV11-2 and TRBJ2-2, with D unclear. Germline V gives CDR1 SGHAT, CDR2 FQNNGV. CDR3 size: 15 residues. V dropped 0 bases and J dropped 7 bases, with 12 bases sitting between them. The DNA of the CDR3 is TGTGCCAGCAGCTTAGATGGCGGCCTGGGCGGGGAGCTGTTTTTT. Translation gives CASSLDGGLGGELFF.

This chain joins TRBV12-3 or TRBV12-4 and TRBJ2-3; D is possibly TRBD1 (5 bases). V was shortened by 1 base and J by 2 bases, with 13 bases between the two germline ends. CDR3 length equals 16 residues. CDR3 region: CASSLGGAQVTDTQYF. The CDR3 region has the DNA TGTGCCAGCAGTTTAGGCGGCGCACAGGTCACAGATACGCAGTATTTT.

This chain joins TRBV6-5 and TRBJ1-2; D perhaps matches TRBD1 (5 bases). The CDR3 spans 13 residues. Germline lookup yields CDR1 MNHEY and CDR2 SVGAGI. The V gene lost 6 bases and the J gene lost 4 bases, with 12 bases spanning the gap. The CDR3 DNA reads as TGTGCCAGCAGGGGTCAGGGACTCTATGGCTACACCTTC. It specifies CASRGQGLYGYTF.

This chain links TRBV3-1 with TRBJ1-4; D might be TRBD1 (5 bases). Germline values: CDR1 LGHDT, CDR2 YNNKEL (reference sequence). Between the trimmed V and J ends, which lost 4 bases and 5 bases, there was a span of 11 bases. This CDR3 region has 14 residues. The CDR3 is CASSPGRTNEKLFF. The CDR3 DNA reads as TGTGCCAGCAGCCCGGGACGGACGAATGAAAAACTGTTTTTT.

This chain joins TRBV9 and TRBJ2-2; D is perhaps TRBD1 (5 bases). Looked up from germline, CDR1 is SGDLS and CDR2 is YYNGEE. Trimming took 2 bases from V and 0 from J, leaving 8 bases between them. The CDR3 contains 15 residues. The CDR3 sequence is CASSVKGPNTGELFF. The CDR3 nucleotides read TGTGCCAGCAGCGTTAAGGGGCCGAACACCGGGGAGCTGTTTTTT.

V usage is TRBV9 and J usage is TRBJ2-2; no firm D call. Per the germline V gene, CDR1 is SGDLS and CDR2 is YYNGEE. Trimming cost V 0 bases and J 3 bases, with 9 bases left between them. The CDR3 is made up of 15 amino acids. DNA of the CDR3: TGTGCCAGCAGCGTAGAGGGTCAGCACACCGGGGAGCTGTTTTTT. It encodes CASSVEGQHTGELFF. The full variable domain, its missing parts supplied by reference TRBV9 and TRBJ2-2, is DSGVTQTPKHLITATGQRVTLRCSPRSGDLSVYWYQQSLDQGLQFLIQYYNGEERAKGNILERFSAQQFPDLHSELNLSSLELGDSALYFCASSVEGQHTGELFFGEGSRLTVL.

The V call is TRBV20-1, the J call TRBJ2-7; 7 bases match TRBD1. Trimming at V came to 5 bases and at J to 3 bases, leaving 1 base not matched to a gene. In germline, CDR1 is DFQATT, CDR2 SNEGSKA (reference sequence). CDR3 length: 11 amino acids. Here the CDR3 reads CSARDSYEQYF. As DNA, the CDR3 is TGCAGTGCTCGGGACAGCTACGAGCAGTACTTC.

The V call is TRBV5-6, the J call TRBJ1-2, with TRBD1 matching 11 bases. This CDR3 contains 17 residues. The ends lost 3 bases at V and 0 bases at J; junction bases unmatched: 7. Germline assignment: CDR1 SGHDT and CDR2 YYEEEE. This chain's CDR3 is CASSSDRGRRTNYGYTF. The CDR3 DNA follows: TGTGCCAGCAGCTCGGACAGGGGGCGGAGGACTAACTATGGCTACACCTTC.

The chain combines TRBV19 with TRBJ2-6; 7 positions match TRBD1. Trimming removed 2 bases from V and 0 bases from J; junction bases left unmatched: 10. The CDR3 has 19 residues. In germline, CDR1 is LNHDA, CDR2 SQIVND (reference sequence). Here the CDR3 reads CASSITGARTSSGANVLTF. DNA for the CDR3: TGTGCCAGTAGTATAACAGGGGCTCGAACAAGCTCTGGGGCCAACGTCCTGACTTTC.

V and J are TRBV5-1 and TRBJ1-5; 7 bases agree with TRBD1. Trimming took 0 bases from V and 4 from J; bases not matched to a gene: 4. Germline CDR1 and CDR2: SGHRS and YFSETQ. The CDR3 runs to 15 residues. CDR3 DNA sequence: TGCGCCAGCAGCTTGGGCGACAGGGCTAATCAGCCCCAGCATTTT. Protein product: CASSLGDRANQPQHF.

V and J are TRBV20-1 and TRBJ2-4, with 10 nucleotides matching TRBD2. V shed 1 base, J shed 2 bases, and the junction held 11 bases outside the gene matches. The CDR3 has 18 amino acids. The germline V gene has CDR1 DFQATT and CDR2 SNEGSKA (reference sequence). The CDR3 sequence: CSARAEAGGPGTKNIQYF. CDR3 bases: TGCAGTGCTAGAGCCGAAGCGGGAGGGCCAGGGACCAAAAACATTCAGTACTTC.

This chain connects TRBV5-1 to TRBJ2-6; D is unresolved. From germline, CDR1 is SGHRS and CDR2 YFSETQ. The V end was cut by 9 bases, the J end by 0 bases, with 13 bases between. The length of the CDR3 is 15 residues. The CDR3 protein is CATHTGFSGANVLTF. In DNA form, the CDR3 reads TGCGCCACCCACACGGGCTTCTCTGGGGCCAACGTCCTGACTTTC.

The genes are TRBV24-1 and TRBJ2-2; D is perhaps TRBD1 (5 bases). Trimming removed 4 bases at V and 6 bases at J, with 14 bases between. Germline V gene sequence: CDR1 KGHDR, CDR2 SFDVKD. The CDR3 totals 15 residues. CDR3 DNA sequence: TGTGCCACCAGTGACACTAAACAGGTCGCCGGGGAGCTGTTTTTT. Encoded protein: CATSDTKQVAGELFF.

CDR3 coding DNA: TGCGCCAGCAGCTTGGGGGCCCCGAGTGGCTACACCTTC. It translates to CASSLGAPSGYTF. V and J are TRBV5-1 and TRBJ1-2; D is unresolved. This CDR3 spans 13 amino acids. V was pared by 0 bases and J by 7 bases, with 10 bases between. Per germline, CDR1 SGHRS and CDR2 YFSETQ. The whole variable domain, remainder taken from reference TRBV5-1 and TRBJ1-2, is KAGVTQTPRYLIKTRGQQVTLSCSPISGHRSVSWYQQTPGQGLQFLFEYFSETQRNKGNFPGRFSGRQFSNSRSEMNVSTLELGDSALYLCASSLGAPSGYTFGSGTRLTVV.

V and J are TRBV29-1 and TRBJ2-1; 7 bases map to TRBD2. V lost 4 bases and J lost 6; bases outside the gene matches: 6. Germline V lookup: CDR1 SQVTM, CDR2 ANQGSEA. The CDR3 length is 13 residues. The CDR3 nucleotides are TGCAGCGTTGGAGGGAGGGTCTCCAATGAGCAGTTCTTC. It translates to CSVGGRVSNEQFF.

The genes are TRBV29-1 and TRBJ1-1; TRBD1 agrees at 8 bases. This CDR3 contains 15 residues. The germline CDR1 and CDR2 sequences are SQVTM and ANQGSEA. V dropped 7 bases and J dropped 0; count of bases not matched to a gene: 10. CDR3: CSAAGGTGMNTEAFF. Written as DNA, the CDR3 is TGCAGCGCCGCAGGCGGGACAGGCATGAACACTGAAGCTTTCTTT.

The chain combines TRBV28 with TRBJ2-7; D call uncertain. This CDR3 is built from 16 residues. Deletions cut 5 bases from V and 2 bases from J, with 19 bases between. Germline CDR1 MDHEN, CDR2 SYDVKM. CDR3 sequence (DNA): TGTGCCAGCAGTGCCTTTTTGGGCAGGCCTACCTACGAGCAGTACTTC. Protein: CASSAFLGRPTYEQYF. The variable domain in full, completed from reference TRBV28 and TRBJ2-7, reads DVKVTQSSRYLVKRTGEKVFLECVQDMDHENMFWYRQDPGLGLRLIYFSYDVKMKEKGDIPEGYSVSREKKERFSLILESASTNQTSMYLCASSAFLGRPTYEQYFGPGTRLTVT.

This chain uses TRBV5-6 with TRBJ1-1, with D unclear. Deletions cut 3 bases from V and 3 bases from J, with 15 bases between. This CDR3 region has 15 residues. CDR1 is SGHDT, CDR2 YYEEEE, per germline. CDR3 region: CASSSLAEKDTEAFF. CDR3 sequence (DNA): TGTGCCAGCAGCTCCCTCGCGGAAAAGGACACTGAAGCTTTCTTT. The variable domain in full, completed from reference TRBV5-6 and TRBJ1-1, reads DAGVTQSPTHLIKTRGQQVTLRCSPKSGHDTVSWYQQALGQGPQFIFQYYEEEERQRGNFPDRFSGHQFPNYSSELNVNALLLGDSALYLCASSSLAEKDTEAFFGQGTRLTVV.

The table lists this clonotype with a count of one. The chain is built from TRBV7-6 and TRBJ2-7; possibly TRBD1 for D (6 bases). The CDR3 loop spans 15 amino acids. The germline V gene encodes CDR1 SGHVS and CDR2 FNYEAQ. V was shortened by 4 bases and J by 0 bases, with 13 bases between the two germline ends. CDR3 residues: CASSSGRDNSYEQYF. The CDR3 nucleotides read TGTGCCAGCAGCTCGGGCCGGGACAACTCCTACGAGCAGTACTTC.

The chain employs TRBV9 and TRBJ1-5; D gene ambiguous. CDR3 size: 13 residues. The germline gives CDR1 SGDLS, CDR2 YYNGEE. V was clipped by 2 bases and J by 3 bases, with 6 bases between them. The CDR3 reads CASSVGNNQPQHF. CDR3 sequence (DNA): TGTGCCAGCAGCGTGGGCAACAATCAGCCCCAGCATTTT.

The rearrangement joins TRBV24-1 to TRBJ2-6, with 12 bases fitting TRBD1. The length of the CDR3 is 18 residues. The V segment lost 3 bases and the J segment 4 bases; nucleotides outside the gene matches: 6. Per the germline V gene, CDR1 is KGHDR and CDR2 is SFDVKD. CDR3 in DNA: TGTGCCACCAGTGATATGGGACAGGGGGCACTCGGGGCCAACGTCCTGACTTTC. Protein sequence: CATSDMGQGALGANVLTF.